The 13 T cell receptor beta chains presented below share a single source sample, sequenced in a study of T cells in Graves' hyperthyroidism and ophthalmopathy (dated by TCRdb to about 2019). Libraries were constructed by multiplex PCR. The sample was run on an Illumina HiSeq 2000. The TCR beta CDR3 regions were amplified from the RNA transcripts. The TCR CDR3 was subjected to a first round of RT-PCR using the HTBI primer set and the Qiagen OneStep RT-PCR kit. The raw public data were reprocessed by TCRdb itself: fastp quality trimming at Q25, MiXCR clonotype calling, in-frame beta chains only. Duplicate CDR3 protein sequences are folded into a single record with the most common DNA and genes. The sample table lists about 560,000 distinct CDR3 sequences, around 15% of them with a count of one. The biggest ten clones account for around 18% of the sample. Sequencing was done on a sample of blood. The source is a woman aged 18 to 35 with Graves' hyperthyroidism.

This clonotype was seen at least ten times. The J gene is TRBJ1-2, the V gene TRBV20-1; D remains unclear. The V end was cut by 7 bases, the J end by 4 bases, with 10 bases between. Germline CDR1 and CDR2: DFQATT and SNEGSKA (reference sequence). The CDR3 totals 11 residues. The CDR3 region is CSGSWGYGYTF. CDR3 in DNA: TGCAGTGGAAGCTGGGGCTATGGCTACACCTTC.

This clonotype was observed a handful of times. DNA for the CDR3: TGTGCCAGCAGCTCTTTACGCTACGAGCAGTACTTC. Encoded protein: CASSSLRYEQYF. The chain carries TRBV12-3 or TRBV12-4 and TRBJ2-7, with no clear D. This CDR3 spans 12 amino acids. The V and J ends lost 6 bases and 3 bases respectively, with 9 bases between them.

This clonotype appeared many times. This chain connects TRBV27 to TRBJ1-2; D call uncertain. The germline V gene encodes CDR1 MNHEY and CDR2 SMNVEV (reference sequence). V lost 1 base, J lost 7 bases, and 4 bases lay in between. The CDR3 is 11 amino acids. As DNA, the CDR3 is TGTGCCAGCAGTTTATGGGGTGGCTACACCTTC. This encodes CASSLWGGYTF.

Ten or more counts support this clonotype. V usage is TRBV11-2 and J usage is TRBJ2-7; D not certain. Per the germline V gene, CDR1 is SGHAT and CDR2 is FQNNGV. Between the trimmed V and J ends, which lost 3 bases and 2 bases, there was a span of 11 bases. This CDR3 has 14 residues. The CDR3 loop is CASSFPPGAYEQYF. DNA for the CDR3: TGTGCCAGCAGCTTCCCACCTGGGGCCTACGAGCAGTACTTC.

J is TRBJ2-5 and V is TRBV27; 7 nucleotides line up with TRBD1. Trimming removed 4 bases from V and 2 bases from J; junction bases left unmatched: 4. The germline V gene has CDR1 MNHEY and CDR2 SMNVEV (reference sequence). There are 14 residues in the CDR3. The CDR3: CASSSGTAQETQYF. CDR3 nucleotide sequence: TGTGCCAGCAGTTCCGGGACAGCACAAGAGACCCAGTACTTC.

In its sample, this clonotype was seen many times. As DNA, the CDR3 is TGTGCCAGCAGTCCCCTGCCGGGTCGGGGGAGCTTGCGGACCCAGTACTTC. Translated: CASSPLPGRGSLRTQYF. The genes are TRBV7-9 and TRBJ2-5; perhaps TRBD2 as D (6 bases). Deletions cut 6 bases from V and 7 bases from J, with 27 bases between. The CDR3 totals 17 residues. Germline lookup yields CDR1 SEHNR and CDR2 FQNEAQ (reference sequence). Supplemented by reference TRBV7-9 and TRBJ2-5, the full variable domain reads DTGVSQNPRHKITKRGQNVTFRCDPISEHNRLYWYRQTLGQGPEFLTYFQNEAQLEKSRLLSDRFSAERPKGSFSTLEIQRTEQGDSAMYLCASSPLPGRGSLRTQYFGPGTRLLVL.

The gene calls are TRBV2 and TRBJ1-4; no firm D call. Trimming pared 10 bases from V and 0 bases from J, leaving 15 bases between. CDR1 is SNHLY and CDR2 is FYNNEI in the germline V gene. The CDR3 extends over 15 amino acids. CDR3 coding DNA: TGTGCCATCCATGAGAGGACGGCAACTAATGAAAAACTGTTTTTT. Translation: CAIHERTATNEKLFF.

This chain joins TRBV20-1 and TRBJ2-7; D is unclear. Germline V gene sequence: CDR1 DFQATT, CDR2 SNEGSKA (reference sequence). V gave up 3 bases and J gave up 1 base, with 7 bases separating them. CDR3 length equals 12 residues. CDR3 loop: CSASLESYEQYF. CDR3 coding DNA: TGCAGTGCTAGTTTAGAATCCTACGAGCAGTACTTC.

The chain couples TRBV7-2 to TRBJ1-2, with 10 bases identical to TRBD1. The CDR3 has 14 amino acids. CDR1 and CDR2 from the germline V gene are SGHTA and FQGNSA. The junction had 3 bases not matched to a gene; V was cut back by 3 bases and J by 5 bases. This CDR3 is CASSLDRGEYGYTF. CDR3 in DNA: TGTGCCAGCAGCTTGGACAGGGGGGAATATGGCTACACCTTC.

Details on this clonotype: The junction shows a germline mismatch at one end, possibly a read error. The chain employs TRBV11-2 and TRBJ1-3; no reliable D call. This CDR3 is 14 amino acids long. CDR1 is SGHAT, CDR2 FQNNGV, per germline. The CDR3 DNA follows: TGTGCCAGCAGCCCCGGAGTCTCTGGAAACACCATATCTTTT. It specifies CASSPGVSGNTISF.

At least ten counts were recorded for this clonotype. The chain joins TRBV5-8 to TRBJ2-3; 12 nucleotides line up with TRBD2. CDR1 and CDR2 from the germline V gene are SGHTS and YDEGEE. V lost 0 bases and J lost 4; bases outside the gene matches: 6. The CDR3 has 17 residues. Written as DNA, the CDR3 is TGTGCCAGCAGCTTGGTCCTAGCGGGAGGGACGGCAGATACGCAGTATTTT. Translated, it gives CASSLVLAGGTADTQYF.

This clonotype was detected many times. This rearrangement joins TRBV20-1 to TRBJ2-5; TRBD1 matches at 7 bases. The CDR3 has 15 amino acids. J lost 5 bases, V lost 1 base, and 10 bases had no gene match. The V gene's germline CDR1 is DFQATT and CDR2 SNEGSKA (reference sequence). CDR3 DNA: TGCAGTGCTAGAGCCCCTCGACAGGGAAGCGAGACCCAGTACTTC. Translation: CSARAPRQGSETQYF.

This clonotype was counted many times. This chain connects TRBV19 to TRBJ1-6, with a weak D call TRBD1 (5 bases). In germline, CDR1 is LNHDA, CDR2 SQIVND (reference sequence). This CDR3 contains 15 residues. The germline V and J ends were trimmed by 6 bases and 5 bases, with 14 bases remaining between them. The CDR3 here is CASSQTGGNNSPLHF. CDR3 DNA: TGTGCCAGTAGCCAAACAGGTGGTAATAATTCACCCCTCCACTTT. Based on the CDR3 plus reference TRBV19 and TRBJ1-6, the full variable domain is DGGITQSPKYLFRKEGQNVTLSCEQNLNHDAMYWYRQDPGQGLRLIYYSQIVNDFQKGDIAEGYSVSREKKESFPLTVTSAQKNPTAFYLCASSQTGGNNSPLHFGNGTRLTVT.